The 8 T cell receptor beta chains below all came from one sample that was sequenced in a study of shared clonotypes between healthy human individuals. Sequencing used immunoSEQ multiplex PCR; TCRdb keeps in-frame clones, though not all of them. The data show around 700,000 clones, about 78% seen once. Sequenced: memory CD4+ T cells sorted from blood. The subset here: CD45RA-negative fraction. The receptors were sampled from a woman in her 30s in good health.

This clone was picked up a small number of times. The chain uses TRBV5-4 and TRBJ2-5; 7 nucleotides match TRBD1. The CDR3 is 16 residues long. Germline CDR1 is SGHNT and CDR2 is YYREEE (reference sequence). V lost 3 bases, J lost 1 base, and 9 bases stayed unmatched. CDR3 protein: CASSSITGAAQETQYF. The CDR3 coding sequence is TGTGCCAGCAGCTCGATAACAGGGGCCGCCCAAGAGACCCAGTACTTC. Variable domain in full (rest from reference TRBV5-4 and TRBJ2-5): ETGVTQSPTHLIKTRGQQVTLRCSSQSGHNTVSWYQQALGQGPQFIFQYYREEENGRGNFPPRFSGLQFPNYSSELNVNALELDDSALYLCASSSITGAAQETQYFGPGTRLLVL.

The chain joins TRBV7-8 to TRBJ2-3; no reliable D call. V lost 5 bases to trimming and J lost 0 bases, with 15 bases between them. Germline lookup yields CDR1 SGHVS and CDR2 FQNEAQ. This CDR3 region has 16 residues. CDR3 sequence reads: CASSTIHGLSTDTQYF. In nucleotides, the CDR3 is TGTGCCAGCAGCACGATACACGGCCTTAGCACAGATACGCAGTATTTT.

The V and J genes are TRBV11-2 and TRBJ2-7; 7 bases are a match to TRBD1. CDR3 length: 13 amino acids. Germline assignment: CDR1 SGHAT and CDR2 FQNNGV. The ends lost 5 bases at V and 2 bases at J; junction bases unmatched: 3. In DNA, the CDR3 is TGTGCCAGCAGCCACGGACAGGCCTACGAGCAGTACTTC. Translation: CASSHGQAYEQYF. Complete variable domain (other parts from reference TRBV11-2 and TRBJ2-7): EAGVAQSPRYKIIEKRQSVAFWCNPISGHATLYWYQQILGQGPKLLIQFQNNGVVDDSQLPKDRFSAERLKGVDSTLKIQPAKLEDSAVYLCASSHGQAYEQYFGPGTRLTVT.

This clone was seen only a few times. This sequence joins TRBV28 and TRBJ2-3; 8 bases agree with TRBD1. Germline CDR1 is MDHEN and CDR2 is SYDVKM. J was trimmed by 1 base and V by 2 bases; bases with no gene match: 5. The CDR3 contains 16 residues. This CDR3 reads CASSLPGQGGTDTQYF. Here the CDR3 DNA reads TGTGCCAGCAGTTTACCCGGACAGGGTGGCACAGATACGCAGTATTTT.

This sequence joins TRBV19 and TRBJ1-3; 9 bases are a match to TRBD1. The junction had 3 bases not matched to a gene; V was cut back by 7 bases and J by 2 bases. CDR3 length: 14 residues. The germline V gene has CDR1 LNHDA and CDR2 SQIVND (reference sequence). The CDR3 loop is CASKRQGAGNTIYF. The CDR3 bases are TGTGCCAGTAAACGACAGGGGGCTGGAAACACCATATATTTT.

This chain links TRBV12-5 with TRBJ1-2; 9 positions agree with TRBD1. The CDR3 covers 16 residues. Germline values: CDR1 LGHNT, CDR2 FRNRAP. Losses at the gene ends were 2 bases for V and 5 bases for J; bases not matched to a gene: 9. Written as DNA, the CDR3 is TGTGCTAGTGGTTTGCGGACAGGGGCCTTATCTTATGGCTACACCTTC. Amino acid sequence: CASGLRTGALSYGYTF.

V is TRBV4-1 and J is TRBJ2-1, with 12 bases identical to TRBD2. The CDR3 spans 14 residues. J was trimmed by 6 bases and V by 8 bases; bases with no gene match: 5. Germline-derived CDR1 and CDR2 are MGHRA and YSYEKL. Here the CDR3 reads CASRGTSGFNEQFF. For the CDR3, the DNA is TGCGCCAGCCGTGGGACTAGCGGGTTCAATGAGCAGTTCTTC.

The V gene is TRBV5-4, the J gene TRBJ2-3; 8 bases align to TRBD2. Germline lookup yields CDR1 SGHNT and CDR2 YYREEE (reference sequence). V was clipped by 4 bases and J by 5 bases; unmatched bases: 12. The CDR3 runs 16 residues. The CDR3 coding sequence is TGTGCCAGCAGCCCCCAAAGCGGGAGAGGGGTAGATACGCAGTATTTT. Amino acids: CASSPQSGRGVDTQYF.